The 16 T cell receptor beta chains reported below all come from one sample, sequenced in a study of blood T cell repertoires in COVID-19. The protocol was immunoSEQ multiplex PCR, while the TCRdb copy is restricted to in-frame clones and leaves out a portion. The repertoire holds about 160,000 clones, with around 84% as singletons. The sequencing sample was made of peripheral blood. The receptor source for this set is a man aged 45-65 years with active or convalescent COVID-19.

This chain connects TRBV6-5 to TRBJ2-7, with TRBD2 matching 9 bases. The CDR3 has 15 amino acids. In germline, CDR1 is MNHEY, CDR2 SVGAGI. V lost 2 bases to trimming and J lost 6 bases; unmatched junction nucleotides: 8. The CDR3 DNA reads TGTGCCAGCAGTTACGAGAAGCGGGGGGAGGGCGAGCAGTACTTC. Amino acids: CASSYEKRGEGEQYF.

The chain recombines TRBV2 with TRBJ1-2; tentative D call: TRBD1 (5 bases). V lost 6 bases and J lost 4, with 15 bases in between. The CDR3 loop spans 14 amino acids. CDR1 is SNHLY, CDR2 FYNNEI, per germline. The CDR3 loop is CASSAIDGGYGYTF. CDR3 DNA: TGTGCCAGCAGCGCGATCGACGGGGGCTATGGCTACACCTTC. Looking up the rest from reference TRBV2 and TRBJ1-2 gives the full variable domain: EPEVTQTPSHQVTQMGQEVILRCVPISNHLYFYWYRQILGQKVEFLVSFYNNEISEKSEIFDDQFSVERPDGSNFTLKIRSTKLEDSAMYFCASSAIDGGYGYTFGSGTRLTVV.

The V gene is TRBV9, the J gene TRBJ1-2; 9 bases map to TRBD1. This CDR3 has 16 residues. Germline CDR1 reads SGDLS; CDR2 reads YYNGEE. V shed 0 bases, J shed 4 bases, and the junction held 7 bases outside the gene matches. The CDR3: CASSVDTGQGTYGYTF. In DNA form, the CDR3 reads TGTGCCAGCAGCGTAGATACAGGACAGGGGACCTATGGCTACACCTTC.

V and J are TRBV3-1 (or the pseudogene TRBV3-2) and TRBJ2-1; the D gene is possibly TRBD2 (5 bases). Germline CDR1 reads LGHDT; CDR2 reads YNNKEL (reference sequence). The CDR3 sequence is 16 residues long. Trimming took off 0 bases at V and 7 bases at J, with 16 bases between the two ends. DNA for the CDR3: TGTGCCAGCAGCCAAGATGATTACTCCCGGGGTAATGAGCAGTTCTTC. Its protein is CASSQDDYSRGNEQFF.

V usage is TRBV7-9 and J usage is TRBJ1-1; 7 bases are shared with TRBD1. Trimming took 4 bases from V and 6 from J; bases not matched to a gene: 8. Germline CDR1 and CDR2: SEHNR and FQNEAQ (reference sequence). The CDR3 consists of 14 residues. As DNA, the CDR3 is TGTGCCAGCAGCTCATCAGGGGGAAGGTCTGAAGCTTTCTTT. Encoded protein: CASSSSGGRSEAFF.

This clone showed up just once. The CDR3 region is CASSPQAANTGELFF. The CDR3, as DNA: TGTGCCAGCTCACCACAAGCGGCGAACACCGGGGAGCTGTTTTTT. The chain recombines TRBV18 with TRBJ2-2; weak D call: TRBD2 (5 bases). Germline CDR1 is KGHSH and CDR2 is LQKENI. V gave up 1 base and J gave up 0 bases, with 6 bases separating them. This CDR3 is built from 15 residues.

The V call is TRBV9, the J call TRBJ1-1; D perhaps matches TRBD1 (6 bases). The CDR3 contains 13 residues. The germline V gene has CDR1 SGDLS and CDR2 YYNGEE. V lost 4 bases and J lost 5, with 12 bases in between. In DNA, the CDR3 is TGTGCCAGCAGCACCAACAGGGAGACTGAAGCTTTCTTT. Protein: CASSTNRETEAFF.

The rearrangement joins TRBV3-1 (or the pseudogene TRBV3-2) to TRBJ2-7; D remains ambiguous. Per the germline V gene, CDR1 is LGHDT and CDR2 is YNNKEL (reference sequence). Deletions cut 0 bases from V and 5 bases from J, with 11 bases between. The CDR3 length is 14 residues. The chain's CDR3 is CASSQDALPHEQYF. For the CDR3, the DNA is TGTGCCAGCAGCCAAGATGCCCTACCCCACGAGCAGTACTTC.

V gene TRBV18 combines with J gene TRBJ1-6, with 10 bases fitting TRBD1. The V gene end was trimmed by 3 bases and the J gene end by 8 bases; junction bases not matched to a gene: 4. This CDR3 spans 15 amino acids. The germline V gene has CDR1 KGHSH and CDR2 LQKENI. This chain's CDR3 is CASSPETGGDSPLHF. DNA of the CDR3: TGTGCCAGCTCACCTGAGACAGGGGGCGATTCACCCCTCCACTTT.

This chain uses TRBV7-2 with TRBJ2-5; a weak D match, TRBD2 (6 bases). The V end lost 2 bases, the J end lost 7 bases, and 14 bases lay between the germline ends. The CDR3 extends over 14 amino acids. Germline V CDR1 and CDR2: SGHTA, FQGNSA. CDR3 DNA sequence: TGTGCCAGCAGCTTAATGGTTAGCGGACTGACCCAGTACTTC. Its translation: CASSLMVSGLTQYF. The whole variable domain, filled in from reference TRBV7-2 and TRBJ2-5, reads GAGVSQSPSNKVTEKGKDVELRCDPISGHTALYWYRQSLGQGLEFLIYFQGNSAPDKSGLPSDRFSAERTGGSVSTLTIQRTQQEDSAVYLCASSLMVSGLTQYFGPGTRLLVL.

The CDR3 DNA reads as TGTGCCAGCAGCGGCTATGTCCTCGGGGAGCAGTACTTC. Translation: CASSGYVLGEQYF. The rearrangement uses TRBV2 and TRBJ2-7; D gene uncertain. V gave up 6 bases and J gave up 7 bases, with 16 bases separating them. CDR1 and CDR2 from the germline V gene are SNHLY and FYNNEI. The CDR3 runs 13 residues.

This chain links TRBV9 with TRBJ2-7; 9 bases align to TRBD2. V trimming: 0 bases; J trimming: 2 bases; junction bases outside the gene matches: 3. The germline CDR1 and CDR2 sequences are SGDLS and YYNGEE. The CDR3 runs 15 residues. The CDR3 DNA follows: TGTGCCAGCAGCGTAGGGCGGGAGGGGGCCTACGAGCAGTACTTC. Its protein is CASSVGREGAYEQYF.

This clone was picked up one time. This rearrangement joins TRBV4-1 to TRBJ2-2; the match to TRBD2 covers 11 bases. V shed 4 bases, J shed 2 bases, and the junction held 6 bases outside the gene matches. Per the germline V gene, CDR1 is MGHRA and CDR2 is YSYEKL. The CDR3 is 17 residues long. CDR3 protein: CASSPRLAGPNTGELFF. The CDR3 nucleotides are TGCGCCAGCAGCCCCCGACTAGCGGGACCTAACACCGGGGAGCTGTTTTTT.

The sample holds one count of this clone. J is TRBJ2-3 and V is TRBV19, with D perhaps matching TRBD1 (6 bases). The CDR3 runs 16 residues. V lost 5 bases and J lost 4, with 19 bases in between. The germline V gene has CDR1 LNHDA and CDR2 SQIVND (reference sequence). DNA of the CDR3: TGTGCCAGTAGTCCAGCCCGGCAGGGGCGATCAGATACGCAGTATTTT. Encoded protein: CASSPARQGRSDTQYF.

The rearrangement joins TRBV6-5 to TRBJ2-7; 10 bases are shared with TRBD2. V shed 6 bases, J shed 2 bases, and the junction held 7 bases outside the gene matches. Germline V gene sequence: CDR1 MNHEY, CDR2 SVGAGI. The CDR3 loop spans 15 amino acids. Here the CDR3 DNA reads TGTGCCAGCAGACCAGGACTAGCGGAAACCTACGAGCAGTACTTC. As protein: CASRPGLAETYEQYF.

The gene calls are TRBV5-1 and TRBJ1-5; perhaps TRBD1 as D (6 bases). V lost 0 bases, J lost 7 bases, and 8 bases lay in between. The CDR3 spans 13 residues. From germline, CDR1 is SGHRS and CDR2 YFSETQ. CDR3 protein: CASSLDGGQPQHF. The CDR3 DNA sequence: TGCGCCAGCAGCTTGGATGGGGGCCAGCCCCAGCATTTT.